The 8 T cell receptor beta chains below come from one sample, sequenced in a study of tumor-infiltrating lymphocytes in primary liver carcinoma. It was from about 20-30 mg of unsorted bulk tissue that RNA and DNA were co-extracted. From about 490 ng of total RNA, TCR beta-specific cDNA was reverse-transcribed using a constant-region primer. Library construction for TCR beta comprised three nested multiplex PCR rounds performed with slightly modified ARM-PCR. With TRBV1-TRBV30 forward primers and a C-beta reverse primer, the first two PCR rounds were run for approximately 9 cycles each. One entry per CDR3 protein results from TCRdb running MiXCR on the multiplex PCR reads. The sample has roughly 80,000 distinct CDR3 sequences, roughly two thirds seen once. The specimen was tumor-adjacent normal liver tissue. The receptors were gathered from a middle-aged man with primary liver carcinoma and hepatitis B virus infection.

With regard to this clonotype: The junction differs from germline at one of its ends, possibly a read error. The gene calls are TRBV11-2 and TRBJ1-1, with D unresolved. The germline V gene encodes CDR1 SGHAT and CDR2 FQNNGV. The CDR3 runs 14 residues. The CDR3 bases are TGTGCCAGCGGCTTGTTGGCACACCAGACTGAAACTTTCTTT. Its protein product is CASGLLAHQTETFF.

Note on this clonotype: One end of the junction is discordant with germline, which a read error may explain. The chain links TRBV11-1 to TRBJ2-3; weak D call: TRBD2 (5 bases). There are 15 residues in the CDR3. The germline CDR1 and CDR2 sequences are SGHAT and FQDESV (reference sequence). CDR3 sequence: CASGLPRESTDTQYF. CDR3 nucleotides: TGTGCCAGCGGTTTGCCGAGGGAGAGCACTGATACGCAGTATTTT.

As concerns this clonotype: One end of the junction fails to match germline, which may point to a read error. The chain combines TRBV28 with TRBJ1-3; TRBD1 is a possible D gene (6 bases). Looked up from germline, CDR1 is MDHEN and CDR2 is SYDVKM. The CDR3 length is 11 residues. The CDR3 DNA reads TGTACCAGTAGTCAGGGGTACAGCATATATTTT. This translates into CTSSQGYSIYF.

To note about this clonotype: A much larger clone is a single base away; this may be a read error. The chain has TRBV29-1 and TRBJ2-5; 7 bases line up with TRBD1. The CDR3 spans 11 residues. The germline gives CDR1 SQVTM, CDR2 ANQGSEA. This CDR3 is CWGNAGGTQYF. CDR3 DNA sequence: TGCTGGGGAAATGCAGGGGGGACCCAGTACTTC.

As regards this clonotype: One end of the junction is discordant with germline, which a read error may explain. Written as DNA, the CDR3 is TGCAACGTTGCAGGGGGCTGGGGGATGAACACTGAAGCTATCTTT. Translation: CNVAGGWGMNTEAIF. The chain joins TRBV29-1 to TRBJ1-1; the match to TRBD1 covers 8 bases. The V gene's germline CDR1 is SQVTM and CDR2 ANQGSEA. CDR3 size: 15 residues. Filled out from reference TRBV29-1 and TRBJ1-1, the complete variable domain reads SAVISQKPSRDICQRGTSLTIQCQVDSQVTMMFWYRQQPGQSLTLIATANQGSEATYESGFVIDKFPISRPNLTFSTLTVSNMSPEDSSIYLCNVAGGWGMNTEAIFGQGTRLTVV.

About this clonotype: The junction and the germline gene differ at one end; a read error may be behind it. The chain has TRBV6-1 and TRBJ2-3, with D possibly being TRBD2 (6 bases). Germline V CDR1 and CDR2: MNHNS, SASEGT. This CDR3 is built from 13 residues. The CDR3 spells CASSNPIAEREYF. The CDR3 DNA is TGTGCCAGCAGCAACCCTATAGCGGAGAGGGAGTACTTT.

For this clonotype: A much larger clone lies a single base off, so this may be a read error. This chain connects TRBV4-3 to TRBJ2-7; a weak D match, TRBD1 (6 bases). The CDR3 loop spans 14 amino acids. Trimming cost V 4 bases and J 3 bases, with 13 bases left between them. Germline loops: CDR1 LGHNA, CDR2 YSLEER. Here the CDR3 reads CASSPKDSIYEQYF. The CDR3, as DNA: TGCGCCAGCAGCCCCAAGGACAGCATCTACGAGCAGTACTTC.

In the case of this clonotype: The junction departs from the called germline gene at one end, perhaps through a read error. The J gene is TRBJ2-1, the V gene TRBV11-3; D is undetermined. This CDR3 comprises 11 residues. The germline gives CDR1 SGHNT, CDR2 YENEEA. CDR3 sequence reads: CASNRDNEQFF. The CDR3 DNA is TGTGCTAGCAACCGCGACAATGAGCAGTTCTTC.